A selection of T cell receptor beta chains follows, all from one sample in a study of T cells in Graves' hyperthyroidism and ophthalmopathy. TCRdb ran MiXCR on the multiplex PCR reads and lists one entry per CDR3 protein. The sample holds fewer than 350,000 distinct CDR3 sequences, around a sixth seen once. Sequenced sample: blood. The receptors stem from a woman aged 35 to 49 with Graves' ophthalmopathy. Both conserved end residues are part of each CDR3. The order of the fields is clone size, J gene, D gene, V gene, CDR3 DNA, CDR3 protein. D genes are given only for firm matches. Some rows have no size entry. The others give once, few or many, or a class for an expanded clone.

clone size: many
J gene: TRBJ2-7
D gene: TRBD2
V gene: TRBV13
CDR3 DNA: TGTGCCAGCAGCTCAAGGAGCGGGAGATACCACGGGCAGTACTTC
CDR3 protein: CASSSRSGRYHGQYF

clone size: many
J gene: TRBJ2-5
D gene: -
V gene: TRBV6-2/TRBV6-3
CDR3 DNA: TGTGCCAGCAACATGGACAGCAAAGAGACCCAGTACTTC
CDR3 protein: CASNMDSKETQYF

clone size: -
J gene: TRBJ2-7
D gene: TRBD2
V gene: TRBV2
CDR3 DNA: TGTGCCAGCACCGGATCCAGCGGACCGACTAGCGGGAGTCGCTACGAGCAGTACTTC
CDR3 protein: CASTGSSGPTSGSRYEQYF

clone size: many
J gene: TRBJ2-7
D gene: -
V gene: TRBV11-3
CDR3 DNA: TGTGCCAGCAGCTCGAACAACGTCTACGAGCAGTACTTC
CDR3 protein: CASSSNNVYEQYF

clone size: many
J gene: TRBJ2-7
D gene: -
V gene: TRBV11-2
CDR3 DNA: TGTGCCAGCAGCTTAGTATATCTCGACAGAAGCTCCTACGAGCAGTACTTC
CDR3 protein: CASSLVYLDRSSYEQYF

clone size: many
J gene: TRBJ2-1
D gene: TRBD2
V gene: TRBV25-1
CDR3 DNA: TGTGCCAGCAGTGATGCTAGCGGGCGAGAGCAGTTCTTC
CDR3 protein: CASSDASGREQFF

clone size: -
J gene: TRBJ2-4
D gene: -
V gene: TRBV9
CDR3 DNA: TGTGCCAGCAGCGTAGGAGAGGGGGTAGCCAAAAACATTCAGTACTTC
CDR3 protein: CASSVGEGVAKNIQYF

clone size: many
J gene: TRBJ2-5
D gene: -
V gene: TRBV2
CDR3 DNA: TGTGCCAGCAAGGGGGGCGTCTATCAAGAGACCCAGTACTTC
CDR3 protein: CASKGGVYQETQYF

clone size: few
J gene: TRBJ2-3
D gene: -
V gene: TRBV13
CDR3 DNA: TGTGCCAGCAGCTTATTGGGCAGGAGGCGGGCAGATACGCAGTATTTT
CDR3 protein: CASSLLGRRRADTQYF

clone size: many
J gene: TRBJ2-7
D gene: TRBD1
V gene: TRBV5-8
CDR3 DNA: TGTGCCAGCAGCCGGACAGGGAAAGGCTACGAGCAGTACTTC
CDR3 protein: CASSRTGKGYEQYF

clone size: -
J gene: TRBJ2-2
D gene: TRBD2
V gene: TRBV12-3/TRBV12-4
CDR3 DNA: TGTGCCAGCAGTTTTTCTTCGGGAGGGAACACCGGGGAGCTGTTTTTT
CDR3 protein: CASSFSSGGNTGELFF

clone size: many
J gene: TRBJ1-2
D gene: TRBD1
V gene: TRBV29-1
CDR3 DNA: TGCAGCGTTTCGGACAGGGGTCCTTCCCTCGGCTACACCTTC
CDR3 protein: CSVSDRGPSLGYTF

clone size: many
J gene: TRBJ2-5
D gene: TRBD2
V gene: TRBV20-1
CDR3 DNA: TGCAGTGCTAGAGATCCAGCGGGAGGGGACCAAGAGACCCAGTACTTC
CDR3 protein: CSARDPAGGDQETQYF

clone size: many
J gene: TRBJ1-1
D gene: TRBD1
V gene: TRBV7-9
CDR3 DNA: TGTGCCAGCAGCTTAAGGGGGCTGGGGGGCACTGAAGCTTTCTTT
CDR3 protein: CASSLRGLGGTEAFF

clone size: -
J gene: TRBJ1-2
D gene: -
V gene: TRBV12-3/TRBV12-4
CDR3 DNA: TGTGCCAGCTTCGAGGGATACTATGGCTACACCTTC
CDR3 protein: CASFEGYYGYTF